The next 25 T cell receptor beta chains were all read from a single sample in a study of T cell repertoires in cytomegalovirus infection. The antigens for these receptors are not known. TCRdb redid the calling of the reads with MiXCR, one entry per CDR3 protein. The data hold around 340,000 distinct CDR3 sequences, with roughly 29% observed a single time. The source material was cultured PBMCs, sampled from culture after CMV antigen stimulation. The receptors derive from a human donor in good health (CMV status not recorded). Some clones in this sample may be carry-over from other donors' samples.

The rearrangement joins TRBV3-1 to TRBJ1-3; no definite D call. Trimming removed 4 bases at V and 2 bases at J, with 18 bases between. Germline CDR1 and CDR2: LGHDT and YNNKEL (reference sequence). The CDR3 runs to 17 residues. CDR3 DNA sequence: TGTGCCAGCAGCCCTTTTCGAGGACGAGGACCTGGAAACACCATATATTTT. It specifies CASSPFRGRGPGNTIYF.

This clonotype has ten or more counts. This chain joins TRBV7-3 and TRBJ1-5; 10 bases line up with TRBD1. This CDR3 contains 17 residues. Per germline, CDR1 SGHTA and CDR2 FQGTGA. Trimming took 2 bases from V and 0 from J; bases not matched to a gene: 4. The CDR3 bases are TGTGCCAGCAGCTTATCCGGACAGGGGGATAGCAATCAGCCCCAGCATTTT. Translated: CASSLSGQGDSNQPQHF.

This clonotype was counted a few times. This chain joins TRBV6-6 and TRBJ2-5; D not certain. With 7 bases removed from V and 4 bases from J, the gap between germline ends came to 13 bases. Germline assignment: CDR1 MNHNY and CDR2 SVGAGI (reference sequence). This CDR3 is built from 13 residues. The CDR3 DNA reads as TGTGCCAGCATTAGGAACAGTCGAGAGACCCAGTACTTC. Translated, it gives CASIRNSRETQYF.

The V gene is TRBV2, the J gene TRBJ2-1; TRBD2 aligns across 12 bases. V was pared by 4 bases and J by 9 bases, with 10 bases of the junction left unmatched. This CDR3 has 16 residues. CDR1 is SNHLY, CDR2 FYNNEI, per germline. The CDR3 reads CASSGLAGGPGFEQFF. The DNA of the CDR3 is TGTGCCAGCAGTGGGCTAGCGGGGGGGCCGGGGTTTGAGCAGTTCTTC.

The chain joins TRBV11-1 to TRBJ2-1; D may be TRBD2 (5 bases). There are 16 residues in the CDR3. V was trimmed by 6 bases and J by 10 bases, leaving 25 bases between them. Germline lookup yields CDR1 SGHAT and CDR2 FQDESV (reference sequence). CDR3 coding DNA: TGTGCCAGCAGACACGGACGAGGAGGCAATGAGAGGGAGCAGTTCTTC. This encodes CASRHGRGGNEREQFF.

The CDR3 reads CASSQDAHRAPGPGNTIYF. DNA for the CDR3: TGCGCCAGCAGCCAAGATGCACATCGGGCACCGGGTCCAGGAAACACCATATATTTT. V usage is TRBV4-1 and J usage is TRBJ1-3, with D uncertain. With 0 bases removed from V and 4 bases from J, the gap between germline ends came to 22 bases. Germline values: CDR1 MGHRA, CDR2 YSYEKL. This CDR3 is 19 amino acids long.

In this sample, this clonotype turned up many times. The J gene is TRBJ2-3, the V gene TRBV4-2; 8 bases are a match to TRBD1. The CDR3 has 15 amino acids. CDR1 LGHNA and CDR2 YNFKEQ come from the germline V gene. After removal of 3 bases from V and 2 bases from J, the junction contained 4 bases not matched to a gene. The CDR3 protein is CASSQGQADTDTQYF. The CDR3 nucleotides read TGTGCCAGCAGCCAGGGACAGGCAGACACAGATACGCAGTATTTT.

The J gene is TRBJ1-1, the V gene TRBV12-3 or TRBV12-4, with D possibly matching TRBD1 (6 bases). This CDR3 is built from 15 residues. The V end lost 2 bases, the J end lost 4 bases, and 14 bases lay between the germline ends. The CDR3 region is CASSLLAGAGTEAFF. The CDR3 bases are TGTGCCAGCAGTTTACTGGCAGGGGCGGGCACTGAAGCTTTCTTT.

The chain's CDR3 is CASSLTGGSSGNTIYF. In DNA form, the CDR3 reads TGTGCCAGCAGCTTAACCGGGGGAAGCTCTGGAAACACCATATATTTT. This sequence joins TRBV11-2 and TRBJ1-3; D might be TRBD1 (5 bases). Germline lookup yields CDR1 SGHAT and CDR2 FQNNGV. V was shortened by 2 bases and J by 0 bases, with 11 bases between the two germline ends. The CDR3 covers 16 residues.

This clonotype appeared a few times. At one end, the junction sequence differs from germline, possibly due to a read error. The gene calls are TRBV7-7 and TRBJ2-1; the D is unclear. Germline loops: CDR1 SSHAT, CDR2 FNYEAQ (reference sequence). CDR3 length equals 17 residues. CDR3 region: CASSLEVPTSSYNEQFF. CDR3 DNA sequence: TGTGCTAGCAGCTTAGAAGTGCCGACGAGCTCCTACAATGAGCAGTTCTTC.

The J gene is TRBJ2-7, the V gene TRBV6-8, with D tentatively TRBD2 (6 bases). The CDR3 runs 15 residues. The V and J ends lost 2 bases and 3 bases respectively, with 14 bases between them. Per germline, CDR1 MNHGY and CDR2 SAAAGT. The CDR3 loop is CASSYGGDSYYEQYF. The CDR3 DNA sequence: TGTGCCAGCAGTTACGGAGGGGACTCCTACTACGAGCAGTACTTC.

The chain couples TRBV20-1 to TRBJ2-6; the D is unclear. The CDR3 length is 13 residues. The V end lost 3 bases, the J end lost 0 bases, and 3 bases lay between the germline ends. Germline values: CDR1 DFQATT, CDR2 SNEGSKA (reference sequence). The chain's CDR3 is CSASHSGANVLTF. CDR3 DNA sequence: TGCAGTGCTAGCCACTCTGGGGCCAACGTCCTGACTTTC.

This clonotype was counted a few times. V usage is TRBV3-1 and J usage is TRBJ2-3; 7 bases align to TRBD2. This CDR3 spans 15 amino acids. The V and J ends lost 4 bases and 5 bases, in that order; junction bases with no gene match: 9. CDR1 is LGHDT and CDR2 is YNNKEL in the germline V gene (reference sequence). In nucleotides, the CDR3 is TGTGCCAGCAGCCCCCTGGCGGGAGCTGGAGATACGCAGTATTTT. Translation: CASSPLAGAGDTQYF.

This chain links TRBV5-4 with TRBJ2-6; 7 nucleotides align to TRBD1. Germline values: CDR1 SGHNT, CDR2 YYREEE (reference sequence). The junction had 5 bases not matched to a gene; V was cut back by 4 bases and J by 4 bases. The CDR3 has 15 amino acids. In DNA, the CDR3 is TGTGCCAGCAGCGCAGGGGGAGTGGGGGCCAACGTCCTGACTTTC. Protein product: CASSAGGVGANVLTF.

This clonotype was picked up many times. The chain combines TRBV11-2 with TRBJ2-1; 12 bases map to TRBD2. V lost 5 bases, J lost 5 bases, and 10 bases stayed unmatched. This CDR3 is 17 amino acids long. Looked up from germline, CDR1 is SGHAT and CDR2 is FQNNGV. As DNA, the CDR3 is TGTGCCAGCAGCCCCCGGCGACTAGCGGGAGCCCACAATGAGCAGTTCTTC. Protein sequence: CASSPRRLAGAHNEQFF.

The chain employs TRBV20-1 and TRBJ2-4; tentatively, D is TRBD1 or TRBD2 (5 bases each). The V gene's germline CDR1 is DFQATT and CDR2 SNEGSKA (reference sequence). V lost 0 bases, J lost 1 base, and 13 bases lay in between. This CDR3 is built from 16 residues. CDR3 bases: TGCAGTGCTAGAGATGGGGTTTGGGGGGCCAAAAACATTCAGTACTTC. Protein sequence: CSARDGVWGAKNIQYF.

This clonotype was recorded a few times. The chain couples TRBV6-1 to TRBJ1-5; the D is unclear. Germline CDR1 and CDR2: MNHNS and SASEGT. V lost 6 bases and J lost 2, with 14 bases in between. The length of the CDR3 is 15 residues. The CDR3 loop is CASSREGLGNQPQHF. The DNA of the CDR3 is TGTGCCAGCAGCCGAGAAGGACTTGGCAATCAGCCCCAGCATTTT.

J is TRBJ2-5 and V is TRBV12-3 or TRBV12-4, with D unclear. The ends were cut back, 5 bases at V and 2 bases at J, with 12 bases in the middle. This CDR3 has 14 residues. In nucleotides, the CDR3 is TGTGCCAGCAGTGCTTTACGTCGGCAAGAGACCCAGTACTTC. Translation gives CASSALRRQETQYF.

In its sample, this clonotype was seen a few times. The chain employs TRBV7-2 and TRBJ2-3, with 14 bases aligning to TRBD2. Germline assignment: CDR1 SGHTA and CDR2 FQGNSA. Trimming at V came to 6 bases and at J to 3 bases, leaving 8 bases not matched to a gene. The CDR3 has 17 residues. The CDR3 is CASSPGTSGRRTDTQYF. CDR3 sequence (DNA): TGTGCCAGCAGTCCCGGGACTAGCGGGAGAAGGACAGATACGCAGTATTTT.

The chain carries TRBV20-1 and TRBJ2-5; D call uncertain. Germline assignment: CDR1 DFQATT and CDR2 SNEGSKA (reference sequence). This CDR3 spans 14 amino acids. Trimming left V 6 bases short and J 5 bases short, with 19 bases between. The CDR3 DNA reads TGCAGTGCGACTTCCTCTTATACCCGCGAGACCCAGTACTTC. This gives the protein CSATSSYTRETQYF.

This clonotype occurred many times. The chain links TRBV19 to TRBJ1-5; possible D gene TRBD1, 6 bases. With 6 bases removed from V and 0 bases from J, the gap between germline ends came to 15 bases. The germline CDR1 and CDR2 sequences are LNHDA and SQIVND (reference sequence). The CDR3 is 16 residues long. Here the CDR3 reads CASSKGDGNSNQPQHF. DNA for the CDR3: TGTGCCAGTAGCAAGGGGGACGGGAATAGCAATCAGCCCCAGCATTTT. The entire variable domain, with the rest obtained from reference TRBV19 and TRBJ1-5, is as follows: DGGITQSPKYLFRKEGQNVTLSCEQNLNHDAMYWYRQDPGQGLRLIYYSQIVNDFQKGDIAEGYSVSREKKESFPLTVTSAQKNPTAFYLCASSKGDGNSNQPQHFGDGTRLSIL.

V usage is TRBV6-1 and J usage is TRBJ1-1; 7 nucleotides match TRBD1. V lost 10 bases, J lost 8 bases, and 13 bases stayed unmatched. CDR3 length equals 13 residues. CDR1 is MNHNS and CDR2 is SASEGT in the germline V gene. CDR3 sequence: CANRDRESSEAFF. CDR3 nucleotide sequence: TGTGCCAACCGCGACAGGGAGAGTTCAGAAGCTTTCTTT.

V gene TRBV6-1 combines with J gene TRBJ2-5, with D perhaps TRBD1 (6 bases). The CDR3 loop spans 15 amino acids. Trimming took 4 bases from V and 5 from J, leaving 17 bases between them. The germline CDR1 and CDR2 sequences are MNHNS and SASEGT. The CDR3 loop reads CASSALPQGSETQYF. The CDR3 bases are TGTGCCAGCAGTGCCCTGCCACAGGGAAGCGAGACCCAGTACTTC.

This clonotype was seen only a few times. The J gene is TRBJ1-5, the V gene TRBV12-3 or TRBV12-4; D gene unclear. V lost 3 bases and J 3 bases, leaving 9 bases between the germline ends. This CDR3 spans 14 amino acids. CDR3 bases: TGTGCCAGCAGTTTGGCTAGCAACAATCAGCCCCAGCATTTT. This gives the protein CASSLASNNQPQHF.

The rearrangement joins TRBV7-9 to TRBJ1-4; D perhaps matches TRBD1 (6 bases). This CDR3 comprises 15 residues. Trimming pared 6 bases from V and 5 bases from J, leaving 16 bases between. Per germline, CDR1 SEHNR and CDR2 FQNEAQ (reference sequence). The CDR3 region is CASRMAGAVNEKLFF. CDR3 sequence (DNA): TGTGCCAGCAGGATGGCAGGGGCAGTAAATGAAAAACTGTTTTTT.